These T cell receptor beta chains were read from a single sample in a study of T cells in Graves' hyperthyroidism and ophthalmopathy. A single record per CDR3 protein comes from TCRdb applying MiXCR to the multiplex PCR reads. The table shows some 500,000 distinct CDR3 sequences, with approximately 25% occurring only once. The sample consisted of blood. Source of these receptors: a woman in her thirties with Graves' ophthalmopathy. Each CDR3 is given with its conserved first and last residue. Fields, in order: V gene, CDR3 length, clone size, J gene, D gene, CDR3 protein, CDR3 DNA. D genes are given only for firm matches. Size values are once, few and many counts, or a class for expanded clones, and some rows have none.

>TRBV7-2|13|many|TRBJ1-2|NA
CASSLGQDRGYTF
TGTGCCAGCAGCTTAGGGCAGGATCGCGGCTACACCTTC
>TRBV29-1|13|NA|TRBJ1-1|NA
CSVDEQRQGRAFF
TGCAGCGTTGATGAGCAGAGGCAGGGTCGGGCTTTCTTT
>TRBV14|15|many|TRBJ1-2|TRBD1
CASSHTGELNYGYTF
TGTGCCAGCAGCCATACAGGGGAACTTAACTATGGCTACACCTTC
>TRBV6-5|13|many|TRBJ1-2|TRBD1
CASSYRQGHGYTF
TGTGCCAGCAGTTACAGACAGGGACATGGCTACACCTTC
>TRBV12-3/TRBV12-4|13|many|TRBJ2-7|NA
CASRSIGAYEQYF
TGTGCCAGCAGGTCAATCGGTGCCTACGAGCAGTACTTC
>TRBV7-2|13|few|TRBJ2-5|NA
CASSPDPRETQYF
TGTGCCAGCAGCCCAGACCCTCGAGAGACCCAGTACTTC
>TRBV20-1|14|many|TRBJ1-1|NA
CSAREHRDVTEAFF
TGCAGTGCTAGAGAGCACAGGGACGTCACTGAAGCTTTCTTT
>TRBV12-3/TRBV12-4|13|few|TRBJ2-2|NA
CATQSVEGGELFF
TGTGCCACCCAGTCGGTCGAGGGCGGGGAGCTGTTTTTT
>TRBV7-9|14|NA|TRBJ2-7|NA
CASSSAEGPYEQYF
TGTGCCAGCAGCTCCGCTGAGGGCCCTTACGAGCAGTACTTC
>TRBV11-1|17|NA|TRBJ2-5|TRBD2
CASSFGTSGREQETQYF
TGTGCCAGCAGCTTTGGGACTAGCGGGAGGGAGCAAGAGACCCAGTACTTC
>TRBV16|15|many|TRBJ2-7|NA
CASSQFVQGGYEQYF
TGTGCCAGCAGCCAATTCGTCCAGGGAGGCTACGAGCAGTACTTC
>TRBV29-1|14|many|TRBJ2-5|NA
CSVGGTWVTETQYF
TGCAGCGTTGGGGGGACATGGGTTACAGAGACCCAGTACTTC
>TRBV12-3/TRBV12-4|14|many|TRBJ2-7|TRBD2
CASSSSGGAYEQYF
TGTGCCAGCAGTTCCAGCGGGGGGGCCTACGAGCAGTACTTC
>TRBV19|15|many|TRBJ2-6|NA
CASTRKTSGANVLTF
TGTGCCAGTACCCGCAAGACATCTGGGGCCAACGTCCTGACTTTC
>TRBV6-1|15|NA|TRBJ2-2|TRBD2
CASSVAGGHTGELFF
TGTGCCAGCAGCGTAGCGGGAGGGCACACCGGGGAGCTGTTTTTT
>TRBV29-1|12|many|TRBJ1-2|TRBD1
CSAEDRSYGYTF
TGCAGCGCCGAGGACAGGTCCTATGGCTACACCTTC
>TRBV20-1|14|few|TRBJ2-3|TRBD2
CSAPGGLAQDTQYF
TGCAGTGCCCCCGGGGGACTAGCGCAAGATACGCAGTATTTT
>TRBV9|15|once|TRBJ2-5|TRBD1
CASSVKDRVGETQYF
TGTGCCAGCAGCGTAAAGGACAGGGTTGGAGAGACCCAGTACTTC
>TRBV20-1|14|once|TRBJ2-7|NA
CSAREGGRSYEQYF
TGCAGTGCTAGGGAGGGGGGGCGCTCCTACGAGCAGTACTTC
>TRBV30|15|many|TRBJ1-2|NA
CAWSRLPGTVYGYTF
TGTGCCTGGAGTAGACTTCCCGGGACGGTTTATGGCTACACCTTC